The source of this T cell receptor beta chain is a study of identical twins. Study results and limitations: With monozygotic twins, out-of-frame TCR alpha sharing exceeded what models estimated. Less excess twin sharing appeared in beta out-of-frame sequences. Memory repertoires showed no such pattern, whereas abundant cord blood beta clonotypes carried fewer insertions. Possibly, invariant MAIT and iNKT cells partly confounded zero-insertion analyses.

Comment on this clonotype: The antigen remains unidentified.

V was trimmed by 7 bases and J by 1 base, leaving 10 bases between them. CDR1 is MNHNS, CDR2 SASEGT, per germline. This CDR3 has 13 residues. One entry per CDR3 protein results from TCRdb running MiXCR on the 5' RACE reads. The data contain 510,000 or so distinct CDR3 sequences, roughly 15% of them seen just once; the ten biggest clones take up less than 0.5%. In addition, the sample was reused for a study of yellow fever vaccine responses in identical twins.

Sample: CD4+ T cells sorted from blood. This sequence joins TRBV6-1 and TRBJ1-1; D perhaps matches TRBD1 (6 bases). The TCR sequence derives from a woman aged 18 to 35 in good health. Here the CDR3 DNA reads TGTGCCAGCACAAAGGACAGGAACACTGAAGCTTTCTTT. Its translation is CASTKDRNTEAFF.